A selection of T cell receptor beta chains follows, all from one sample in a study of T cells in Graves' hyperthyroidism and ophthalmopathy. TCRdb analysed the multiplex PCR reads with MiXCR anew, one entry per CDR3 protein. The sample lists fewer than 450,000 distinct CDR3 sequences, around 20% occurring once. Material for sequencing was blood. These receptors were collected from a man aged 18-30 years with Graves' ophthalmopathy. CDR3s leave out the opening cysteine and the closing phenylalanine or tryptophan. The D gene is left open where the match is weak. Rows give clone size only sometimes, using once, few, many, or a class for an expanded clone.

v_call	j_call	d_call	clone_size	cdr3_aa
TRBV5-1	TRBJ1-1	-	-	ASSWMGGTEAF
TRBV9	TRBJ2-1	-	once	ASSQNPSRDEQF
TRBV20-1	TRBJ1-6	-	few	SARTDLSYNSPLH
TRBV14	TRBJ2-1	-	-	ASSQENVGNEQF
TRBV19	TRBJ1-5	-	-	ASSIVYALSKTRGQPQH
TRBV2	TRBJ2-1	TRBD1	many	AAGDRNNEQF
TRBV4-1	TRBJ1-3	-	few	ASSQNAGNTIY
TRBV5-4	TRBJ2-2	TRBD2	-	ASSVPSSGNTGELF
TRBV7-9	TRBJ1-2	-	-	ASSLATGDGYT
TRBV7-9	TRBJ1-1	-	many	ASSLTGLAF
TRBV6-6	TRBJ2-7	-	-	ASSYSGDGYEQY
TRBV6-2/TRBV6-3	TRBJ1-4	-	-	ASSYSYREEEKLF
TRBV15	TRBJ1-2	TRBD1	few	ATSGIIRDRENYGYT